This entry lists 19 T cell receptor beta chains sequenced from one sample in a study of patients and donors after allogeneic stem cell transplantation. Each CDR3 protein gets one entry after TCRdb re-called the RT-PCR reads with MiXCR. The sample gives 87,000 or so distinct CDR3 sequences, 4.5% to 5% of which show up once; less than 3% is in the top ten. The sample was blood, either unsorted or a sorted T cell fraction (not recorded which). These receptors came from a human donor who was either an allogeneic HSCT recipient or a stem cell or donor lymphocyte infusion donor (not recorded which). It is not recorded whose cells these are; they may come from a transplant donor.

This rearrangement joins TRBV28 to TRBJ2-4; unclear D gene. V was pared by 2 bases and J by 0 bases, with 11 bases between. Per the germline V gene, CDR1 is MDHEN and CDR2 is SYDVKM. The length of the CDR3 is 16 residues. The CDR3 region has the DNA TGTGCCAGCAGTTTAGTCATGGGGATAGCCAAAAACATTCAGTACTTC. Its translation: CASSLVMGIAKNIQYF. Together with reference TRBV28 and TRBJ2-4, the CDR3 gives the full variable domain: DVKVTQSSRYLVKRTGEKVFLECVQDMDHENMFWYRQDPGLGLRLIYFSYDVKMKEKGDIPEGYSVSREKKERFSLILESASTNQTSMYLCASSLVMGIAKNIQYFGAGTRLSVL.

This clonotype was counted ten times or more. V is TRBV28 and J is TRBJ1-2; D is perhaps TRBD1 (5 bases). Trimming took 5 bases from V and 4 from J, leaving 14 bases between them. The germline V gene encodes CDR1 MDHEN and CDR2 SYDVKM. The CDR3 is 14 amino acids. The CDR3 region has the DNA TGTGCCAGCAGTCCTCTGGACGGGGGCTATGGCTACACCTTC. It translates to CASSPLDGGYGYTF.

This clonotype has at least ten counts. The J gene is TRBJ1-5, the V gene TRBV27; 7 nucleotides align to TRBD1. Trimming at V came to 5 bases and at J to 6 bases, leaving 7 bases not matched to a gene. Germline V gives CDR1 MNHEY, CDR2 SMNVEV (reference sequence). The length of the CDR3 is 14 residues. The CDR3 reads CASSRQGEGQPQHF. The CDR3 nucleotides are TGTGCCAGCAGTCGACAGGGCGAGGGTCAGCCCCAGCATTTT.

The chain couples TRBV27 to TRBJ2-1; tentatively, D is TRBD2 (5 bases). CDR1 is MNHEY and CDR2 is SMNVEV in the germline V gene (reference sequence). This CDR3 is 14 amino acids long. V dropped 3 bases and J dropped 6 bases, with 12 bases sitting between them. The CDR3 loop is CASSFSLASNEQFF. CDR3 DNA sequence: TGTGCCAGCAGTTTTTCGCTAGCATCCAATGAGCAGTTCTTC.

This clonotype was found many times. The rearrangement uses TRBV24-1 and TRBJ2-3; D remains ambiguous. Germline CDR1 and CDR2: KGHDR and SFDVKD. The CDR3 consists of 15 residues. With 5 bases removed from V and 0 bases from J, the gap between germline ends came to 11 bases. CDR3 protein: CATSGKQISTDTQYF. The CDR3 DNA reads TGTGCCACCAGTGGGAAGCAGATTAGCACAGATACGCAGTATTTT.

The rearrangement uses TRBV3-1 and TRBJ2-4; D might be TRBD2 (6 bases). The CDR3 extends over 17 amino acids. Trimming left V 0 bases short and J 3 bases short, with 15 bases between. Per the germline V gene, CDR1 is LGHDT and CDR2 is YNNKEL (reference sequence). CDR3 protein: CASSQEALRRGKNIQYF. The CDR3, as DNA: TGTGCCAGCAGCCAAGAGGCTCTACGGAGGGGCAAAAACATTCAGTACTTC. The full variable domain, with the rest looked up from reference TRBV3-1 and TRBJ2-4, is DTAVSQTPKYLVTQMGNDKSIKCEQNLGHDTMYWYKQDSKKFLKIMFSYNNKELIINETVPNRFSPKSPDKAHLNLHINSLELGDSAVYFCASSQEALRRGKNIQYFGAGTRLSVL.

This clonotype was seen many times. This chain uses TRBV2 with TRBJ1-5; D gene uncertain. The ends were cut back, 4 bases at V and 5 bases at J, with 9 bases in the middle. The germline gives CDR1 SNHLY, CDR2 FYNNEI. This CDR3 region has 13 residues. The CDR3 is CASSALTDQPQHF. The CDR3 bases are TGTGCCAGCAGTGCATTAACCGATCAGCCCCAGCATTTT.

V usage is TRBV6-1 and J usage is TRBJ2-1, with TRBD2 matching over 10 bases. V dropped 7 bases and J dropped 7; count of bases not matched to a gene: 10. The CDR3 spans 15 residues. Looked up from germline, CDR1 is MNHNS and CDR2 is SASEGT. The CDR3 loop is CASTKPLAGVNEQFF. The DNA of the CDR3 is TGTGCCAGCACAAAGCCTCTAGCGGGAGTGAATGAGCAGTTCTTC.

This clonotype was detected ten times or more. The V call is TRBV2, the J call TRBJ2-7; TRBD1 matches at 9 bases. Losses at the gene ends were 6 bases for V and 12 bases for J; bases not matched to a gene: 12. Germline-derived CDR1 and CDR2 are SNHLY and FYNNEI. This CDR3 is built from 13 residues. CDR3 protein: CASSPGQGVSRYF. CDR3 DNA sequence: TGTGCCAGCAGCCCGGGACAGGGTGTAAGTAGGTACTTC. The full variable domain, completed using reference TRBV2 and TRBJ2-7, is EPEVTQTPSHQVTQMGQEVILRCVPISNHLYFYWYRQILGQKVEFLVSFYNNEISEKSEIFDDQFSVERPDGSNFTLKIRSTKLEDSAMYFCASSPGQGVSRYFGPGTRLTVT.

This clonotype was recorded many times. The chain links TRBV5-1 to TRBJ2-7; D is perhaps TRBD2 (5 bases). The CDR3 is 13 amino acids. The germline CDR1 and CDR2 sequences are SGHRS and YFSETQ. The V and J ends lost 4 bases and 9 bases respectively, with 17 bases between them. The CDR3 coding sequence is TGCGCCAGCAGCGCCTACCCGCTGGGGAGGCAGTACTTC. As protein: CASSAYPLGRQYF.

This clonotype showed up many times. The chain uses TRBV27 and TRBJ2-1; 8 nucleotides align to TRBD2. Trimming removed 3 bases from V and 2 bases from J; junction bases left unmatched: 18. The CDR3 runs 20 residues. Germline CDR1 is MNHEY and CDR2 is SMNVEV (reference sequence). The CDR3, as DNA: TGTGCCAGCAGTTTTCGGATGCTTCCGGGGGGGGGAAGAGCCTACAATGAGCAGTTCTTC. This translates into CASSFRMLPGGGRAYNEQFF.

This clonotype has at least ten counts. DNA of the CDR3: TGTGCCAGCAGCCAAGGTAGCGGCTTTTTCGAGCAGTACTTC. This sequence encodes CASSQGSGFFEQYF. The chain employs TRBV3-1 and TRBJ2-7; D might be TRBD2 (6 bases). The CDR3 has 14 residues. Trimming shortened V by 1 base and J by 6 bases, and 13 bases separated the two germline ends. Germline CDR1 LGHDT, CDR2 YNNKEL (reference sequence).

This clonotype was observed many times. The rearrangement links TRBV13 to TRBJ2-2; 10 bases are shared with TRBD2. Trimming took 4 bases from V and 6 from J; bases not matched to a gene: 8. The germline gives CDR1 PRHDT, CDR2 FYEKMQ (reference sequence). CDR3 size: 16 residues. For the CDR3, the DNA is TGTGCCAGCAGCTCCGGAGCGGGAGGGCCATCCGGGGAGCTGTTTTTT. This codes for CASSSGAGGPSGELFF.

The table lists this clonotype with a few counts. The V gene is TRBV6-4, the J gene TRBJ1-6; 7 positions agree with TRBD1. Germline V lookup: CDR1 MRHNA, CDR2 SNTAGT. V lost 3 bases, J lost 15 bases, and 8 bases stayed unmatched. CDR3 length: 13 residues. CDR3 loop: CASSEETGQLLHF. DNA of the CDR3: TGTGCCAGCAGTGAGGAGACAGGGCAACTCCTCCACTTT.

The chain joins TRBV4-2 to TRBJ1-6; no firm D call. Germline CDR1 and CDR2: LGHNA and YNFKEQ. Between the trimmed V and J ends, which lost 0 bases and 8 bases, there was a span of 5 bases. The CDR3 totals 13 residues. This CDR3 is CASSQEPYSPLHF. The DNA for the CDR3 is TGTGCCAGCAGCCAAGAGCCTTATTCACCCCTCCACTTT.

In this sample, this clonotype turned up a few times. The gene calls are TRBV7-9 and TRBJ2-2; 7 positions match TRBD1. The CDR3 covers 13 residues. J was trimmed by 7 bases and V by 8 bases; bases with no gene match: 7. Germline V gene lookup returns CDR1 SEHNR and CDR2 FQNEAQ (reference sequence). CDR3 region: CASRHRGNGELFF. The CDR3, as DNA: TGTGCCAGCCGGCACAGGGGTAACGGGGAGCTGTTTTTT. Full variable domain (outside the CDR3, taken from reference TRBV7-9 and TRBJ2-2): DTGVSQNPRHKITKRGQNVTFRCDPISEHNRLYWYRQTLGQGPEFLTYFQNEAQLEKSRLLSDRFSAERPKGSFSTLEIQRTEQGDSAMYLCASRHRGNGELFFGEGSRLTVL.

This clonotype is termed medium-sized. The chain combines TRBV5-1 with TRBJ2-1; 10 nucleotides agree with TRBD2. V lost 3 bases and J lost 6; bases outside the gene matches: 12. The CDR3 loop spans 17 amino acids. Germline CDR1 reads SGHRS; CDR2 reads YFSETQ. CDR3 in DNA: TGCGCCAGCAGCTCATACCTTAGCGGGGGGTCTTCCAATGAGCAGTTCTTC. Translation gives CASSSYLSGGSSNEQFF.

This clonotype was picked up many times. The rearrangement uses TRBV7-9 and TRBJ2-2; unclear D gene. Germline assignment: CDR1 SEHNR and CDR2 FQNEAQ (reference sequence). With 6 bases removed from V and 4 bases from J, the gap between germline ends came to 9 bases. The CDR3 extends over 13 amino acids. The CDR3 DNA sequence: TGTGCCAGCAGTACAAGACTCACCGGGGAGCTGTTTTTT. This codes for CASSTRLTGELFF.

In this sample, this clonotype turned up many times. The gene calls are TRBV5-1 and TRBJ2-7, with D unresolved. This CDR3 has 13 amino acids. Germline V CDR1 and CDR2: SGHRS, YFSETQ. V lost 4 bases to trimming and J lost 3 bases, with 11 bases between them. CDR3 DNA sequence: TGCGCCAGCAGCCCCACTATGGGCTACGAGCAGTACTTC. This sequence encodes CASSPTMGYEQYF.